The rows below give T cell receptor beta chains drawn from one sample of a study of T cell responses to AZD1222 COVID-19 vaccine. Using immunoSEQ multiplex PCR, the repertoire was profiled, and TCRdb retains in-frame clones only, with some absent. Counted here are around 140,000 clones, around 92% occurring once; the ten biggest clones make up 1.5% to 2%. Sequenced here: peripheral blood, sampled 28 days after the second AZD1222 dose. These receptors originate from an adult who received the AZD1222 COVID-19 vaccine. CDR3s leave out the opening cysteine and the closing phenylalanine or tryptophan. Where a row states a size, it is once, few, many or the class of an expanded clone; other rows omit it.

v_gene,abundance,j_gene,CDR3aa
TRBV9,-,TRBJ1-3,ASRAGGGNTIY
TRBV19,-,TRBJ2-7,ASSIGQGASYEQY
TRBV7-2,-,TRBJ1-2,ASSLAGEGAVSYGYT
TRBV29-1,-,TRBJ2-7,SVARGLAVEQY
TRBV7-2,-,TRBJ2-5,ASSVAGGFRKETQY
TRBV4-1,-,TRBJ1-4,ASSPLGGANEKLF
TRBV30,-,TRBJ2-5,AWSPYRTQY
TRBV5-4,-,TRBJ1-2,ASTFRGTTGGYT
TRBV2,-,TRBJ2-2,ATSWGRSTGELF
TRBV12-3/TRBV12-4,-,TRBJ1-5,ASSLRQLQPQH
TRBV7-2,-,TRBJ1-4,ASSLGGGGTNEKLF
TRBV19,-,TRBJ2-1,ASSTLAGTSVGQF
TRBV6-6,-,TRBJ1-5,ASSYTFNQPQH
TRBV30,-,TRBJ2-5,AWSDWDRAPQETQY
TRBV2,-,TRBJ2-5,ASSLDRGTVETQY
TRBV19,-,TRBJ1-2,ASSSKGIPNYGYT
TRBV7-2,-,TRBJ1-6,ASSLVREDSPLH
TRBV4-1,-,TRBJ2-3,ASSLQGVGVAGTDTQY
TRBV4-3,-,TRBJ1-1,ASSQDLGATMNTEAF
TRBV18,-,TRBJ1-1,ASSPQGTTLEAF
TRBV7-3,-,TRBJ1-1,ASSLPGTGEAF
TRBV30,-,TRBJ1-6,AGRVVVASPLH
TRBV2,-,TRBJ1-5,ASSRDLGNQPQH
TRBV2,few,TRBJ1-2,ASSEAYSYLNYGYT
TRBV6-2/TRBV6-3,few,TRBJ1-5,ASSYSPTGGQPQH
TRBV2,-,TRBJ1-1,ASSEFGVSTEAF
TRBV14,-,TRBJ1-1,ASSHLTGLNTEAF
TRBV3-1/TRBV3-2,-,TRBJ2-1,ASSFGTRYNEQF
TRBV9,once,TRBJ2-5,ASSVAPGHLQETQY
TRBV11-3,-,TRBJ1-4,ASSWGRGSNEKLF
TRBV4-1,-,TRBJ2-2,ASSQVALAGGKKYNTGELF
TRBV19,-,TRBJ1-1,ASSPLDLGATEAF
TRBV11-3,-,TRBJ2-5,ASSLARSQETQY
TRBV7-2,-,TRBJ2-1,ASSVGVGNFEQF
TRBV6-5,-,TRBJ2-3,ASRRDLGADTQY
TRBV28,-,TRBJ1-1,ASSPGPLTTEAF
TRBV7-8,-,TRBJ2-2,ASTPPGDYTGELF
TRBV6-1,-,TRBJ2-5,ASSEGGLVWETQY
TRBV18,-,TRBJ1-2,ASSPPGRTPLGGYT
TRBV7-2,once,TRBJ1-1,ASSLERRTEAF
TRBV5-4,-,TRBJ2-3,ASSLALAGRADTQY
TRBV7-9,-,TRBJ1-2,ASSLEAAYGYT
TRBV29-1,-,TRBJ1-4,SVEMSGAGEKLF
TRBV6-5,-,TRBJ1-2,ASSYSMMDSYGYT
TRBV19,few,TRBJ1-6,ASSNLQGRRSGSPLH
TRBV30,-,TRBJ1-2,AWSPGWKGGYT
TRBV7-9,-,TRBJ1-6,ASSLGGQGANSPLH
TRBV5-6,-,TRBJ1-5,ASSSLDGNQPQH
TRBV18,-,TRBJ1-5,ASSPNQGNQPQH